The present entry profiles one T cell receptor beta chain with its context. The CDR3 extends over 14 amino acids. CDR1 is SGHAT, CDR2 FQDESV, per germline (reference sequence). The V gene end was trimmed by 5 bases and the J gene end by 7 bases; junction bases not matched to a gene: 6. TCR beta CDR3 regions were amplified from RNA. A set of HTBI primers served as the primers for a first-round RT-PCR of the TCR CDR3. TCRdb independently ran MiXCR on the multiplex PCR reads; one entry per CDR3 protein. The sample carries some 800,000 distinct CDR3 sequences, more than 30% recorded once. This entry comes from a study of T cells in Graves' hyperthyroidism and ophthalmopathy.

V is TRBV11-1 and J is TRBJ2-2, with TRBD1 identical over 8 bases. The sequencing sample was made of blood. This TCR came from a man between 18 and 35 years old with Graves' hyperthyroidism. CDR3 amino acids: CASSPDRVNGELFF. In DNA, the CDR3 is TGTGCCAGCAGCCCGGACAGGGTAAACGGGGAGCTGTTTTTT.